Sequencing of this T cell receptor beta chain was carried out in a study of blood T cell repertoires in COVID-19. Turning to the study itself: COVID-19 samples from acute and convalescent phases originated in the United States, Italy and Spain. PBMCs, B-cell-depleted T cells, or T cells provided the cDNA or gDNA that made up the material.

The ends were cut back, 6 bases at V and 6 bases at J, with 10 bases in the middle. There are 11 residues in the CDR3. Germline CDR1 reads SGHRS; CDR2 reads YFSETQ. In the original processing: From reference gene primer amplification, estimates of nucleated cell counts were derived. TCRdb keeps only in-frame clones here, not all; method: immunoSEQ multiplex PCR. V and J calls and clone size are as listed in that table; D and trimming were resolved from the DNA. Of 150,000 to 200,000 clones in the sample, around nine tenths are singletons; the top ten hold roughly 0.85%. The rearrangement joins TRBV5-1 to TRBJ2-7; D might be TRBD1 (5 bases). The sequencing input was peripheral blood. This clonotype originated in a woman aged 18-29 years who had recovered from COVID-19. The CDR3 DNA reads TGCGCCAGCACCTCAGGGTCCGAGCAGTACTTC. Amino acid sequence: CASTSGSEQYF.